This entry lists 4 T cell receptor beta chains sequenced from one sample in a study of blood T cells in healthy people across ages. Primed by a sample-barcoded 5' primer and a J-beta primer mix, a second PCR proceeded for 7 to 11 cycles. Each CDR3 protein is one row after TCRdb ran MiXCR on the 5' RACE reads. The table has some 900,000 distinct CDR3 sequences, 45% to 50% seen once. The sequenced material came from blood. The source is a man aged 30 to 39 in good health.

This chain joins TRBV3-1 and TRBJ2-1, with D perhaps TRBD2 (5 bases). This CDR3 region has 14 residues. Per germline, CDR1 LGHDT and CDR2 YNNKEL (reference sequence). V was pared by 5 bases and J by 8 bases, with 16 bases between. The CDR3 DNA reads TGTGCCAGCAGCACCAAGAGCCGGGGTCATGAGCAGTTCTTC. Translated: CASSTKSRGHEQFF.

This clonotype was counted a few times. The chain joins TRBV4-1 to TRBJ2-7; the match to TRBD1 covers 7 bases. J lost 4 bases, V lost 0 bases, and 3 bases had no gene match. Per germline, CDR1 MGHRA and CDR2 YSYEKL. The CDR3 consists of 14 residues. The chain's CDR3 is CASSQDKGAYEQYF. The CDR3 DNA follows: TGCGCCAGCAGCCAAGATAAGGGGGCTTACGAGCAGTACTTC.

The rearrangement links TRBV28 to TRBJ2-3; 8 positions match TRBD2. The CDR3 is 15 residues long. The germline V gene has CDR1 MDHEN and CDR2 SYDVKM. With V trimmed by 6 bases and J by 6 bases, 11 bases remained unmatched. This CDR3 is CASSPGGGRLDTQYF. The CDR3 nucleotides read TGTGCCAGCAGCCCGGGGGGCGGGAGGCTCGATACGCAGTATTTT.

The chain employs TRBV7-3 and TRBJ1-1; D is ambiguous. Germline V gene lookup returns CDR1 SGHTA and CDR2 FQGTGA. This CDR3 has 15 amino acids. The ends were cut back, 5 bases at V and 1 base at J, with 14 bases in the middle. CDR3 in DNA: TGTGCCAGCAGCACAATGGGAGGTCCGAACACTGAAGCTTTCTTT. It translates to CASSTMGGPNTEAFF.